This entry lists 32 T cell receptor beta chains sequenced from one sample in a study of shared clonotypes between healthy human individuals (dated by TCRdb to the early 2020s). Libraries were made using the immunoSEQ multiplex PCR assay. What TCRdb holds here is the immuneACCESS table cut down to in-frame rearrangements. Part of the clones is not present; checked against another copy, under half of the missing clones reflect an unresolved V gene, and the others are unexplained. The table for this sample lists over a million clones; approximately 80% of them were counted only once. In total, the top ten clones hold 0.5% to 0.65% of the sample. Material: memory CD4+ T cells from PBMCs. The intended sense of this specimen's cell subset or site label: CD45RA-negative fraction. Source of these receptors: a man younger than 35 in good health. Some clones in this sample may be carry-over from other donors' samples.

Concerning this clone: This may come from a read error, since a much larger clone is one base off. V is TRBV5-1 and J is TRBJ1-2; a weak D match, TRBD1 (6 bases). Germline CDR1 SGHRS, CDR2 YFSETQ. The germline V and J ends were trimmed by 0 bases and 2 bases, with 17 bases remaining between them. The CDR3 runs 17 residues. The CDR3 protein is CASSLAWGGLSNYGYTF. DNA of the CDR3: TGCGCCAGCAGCTTGGCTTGGGGGGGCCTCTCCAACTATGGCTACACCTTC.

Written as DNA, the CDR3 is TGTGCCAGCTCCATACTAGCGGGGAGCTCTGGGGCCAACGTCCTGACTTTC. Translating gives CASSILAGSSGANVLTF. The V and J genes are TRBV18 and TRBJ2-6; 10 bases agree with TRBD2. The germline V gene has CDR1 KGHSH and CDR2 LQKENI. The CDR3 is 17 amino acids. V trimming: 6 bases; J trimming: 0 bases; junction bases outside the gene matches: 5.

For the CDR3, the DNA is TGTGCCGGACACCACCAGGCTAGCGGTCACAATGAGCAGTTCTTC. It translates to CAGHHQASGHNEQFF. J is TRBJ2-1 and V is TRBV7-9; 7 bases are a match to TRBD2. The CDR3 has 15 residues. Germline V gene sequence: CDR1 SEHNR, CDR2 FQNEAQ (reference sequence). With V trimmed by 11 bases and J by 5 bases, 15 bases remained unmatched. The whole variable domain, remainder taken from reference TRBV7-9 and TRBJ2-1, is DTGVSQNPRHKITKRGQNVTFRCDPISEHNRLYWYRQTLGQGPEFLTYFQNEAQLEKSRLLSDRFSAERPKGSFSTLEIQRTEQGDSAMYLCAGHHQASGHNEQFFGPGTRLTVL.

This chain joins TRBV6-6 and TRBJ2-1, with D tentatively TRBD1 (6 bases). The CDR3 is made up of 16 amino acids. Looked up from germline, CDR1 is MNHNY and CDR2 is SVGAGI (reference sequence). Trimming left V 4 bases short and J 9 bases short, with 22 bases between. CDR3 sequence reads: CASSSDRGGRVGEQFF. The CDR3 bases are TGTGCCAGCAGTTCCGATCGTGGGGGCCGGGTCGGTGAGCAGTTCTTC.

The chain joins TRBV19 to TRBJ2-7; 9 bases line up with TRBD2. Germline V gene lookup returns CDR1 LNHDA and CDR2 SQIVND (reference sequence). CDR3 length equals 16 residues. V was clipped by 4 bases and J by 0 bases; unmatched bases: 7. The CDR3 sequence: CASSSGLAITSYEQYF. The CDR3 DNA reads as TGTGCCAGTAGTAGCGGACTAGCGATCACCTCCTACGAGCAGTACTTC.

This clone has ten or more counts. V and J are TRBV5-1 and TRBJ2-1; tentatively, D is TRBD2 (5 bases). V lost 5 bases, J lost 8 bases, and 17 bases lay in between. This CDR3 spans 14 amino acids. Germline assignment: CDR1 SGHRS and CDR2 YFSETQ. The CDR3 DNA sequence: TGCGCCAGCAGGCTTTCTCGGCCGAGGGATGAGCAGTTCTTC. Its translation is CASRLSRPRDEQFF.

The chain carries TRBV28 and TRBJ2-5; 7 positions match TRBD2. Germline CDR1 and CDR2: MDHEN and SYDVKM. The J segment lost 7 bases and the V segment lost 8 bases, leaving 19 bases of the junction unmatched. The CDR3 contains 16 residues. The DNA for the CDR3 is TGTGCCAGCGCCGGGGGGAGGGCCGAGGGGCATGGGACCCAGTACTTC. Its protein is CASAGGRAEGHGTQYF.

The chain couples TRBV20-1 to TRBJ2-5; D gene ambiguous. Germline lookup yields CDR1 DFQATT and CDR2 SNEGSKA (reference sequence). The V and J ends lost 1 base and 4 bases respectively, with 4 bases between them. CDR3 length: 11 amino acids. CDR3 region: CSARVAETQYF. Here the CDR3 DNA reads TGCAGTGCTAGAGTTGCAGAGACCCAGTACTTC.

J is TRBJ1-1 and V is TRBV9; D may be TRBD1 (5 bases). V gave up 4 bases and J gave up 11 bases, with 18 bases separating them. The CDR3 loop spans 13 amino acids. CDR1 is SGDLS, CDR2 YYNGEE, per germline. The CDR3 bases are TGTGCCAGCAGCCCGACCATCAGGGTACGGGCTTTCTTT. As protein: CASSPTIRVRAFF.

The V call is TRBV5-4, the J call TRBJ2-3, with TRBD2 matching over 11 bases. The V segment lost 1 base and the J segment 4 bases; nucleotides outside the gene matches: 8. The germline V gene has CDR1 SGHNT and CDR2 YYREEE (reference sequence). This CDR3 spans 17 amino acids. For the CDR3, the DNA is TGTGCCAGCAGCTTGATTGGTAGCGGGAGGGTAGCAGATACGCAGTATTTT. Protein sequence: CASSLIGSGRVADTQYF. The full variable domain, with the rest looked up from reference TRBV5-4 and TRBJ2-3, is ETGVTQSPTHLIKTRGQQVTLRCSSQSGHNTVSWYQQALGQGPQFIFQYYREEENGRGNFPPRFSGLQFPNYSSELNVNALELDDSALYLCASSLIGSGRVADTQYFGPGTRLTVL.

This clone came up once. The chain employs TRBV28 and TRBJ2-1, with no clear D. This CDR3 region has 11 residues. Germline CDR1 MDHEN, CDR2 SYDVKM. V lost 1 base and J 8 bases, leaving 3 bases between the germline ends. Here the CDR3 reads CASSLYDEQFF. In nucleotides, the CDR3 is TGTGCCAGCAGTTTATACGATGAGCAGTTCTTC.

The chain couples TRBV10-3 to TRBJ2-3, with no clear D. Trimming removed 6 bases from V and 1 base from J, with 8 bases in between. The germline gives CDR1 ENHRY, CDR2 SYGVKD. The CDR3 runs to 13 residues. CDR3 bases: TGTGCCATCAGCAACTCGGGCACAGATACGCAGTATTTT. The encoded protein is CAISNSGTDTQYF.

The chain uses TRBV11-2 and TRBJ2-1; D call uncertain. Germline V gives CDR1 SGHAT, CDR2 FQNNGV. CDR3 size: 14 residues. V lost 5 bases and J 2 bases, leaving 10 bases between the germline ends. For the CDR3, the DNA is TGTGCCAGCAGCAAAGTACCTACCTACAATGAGCAGTTCTTC. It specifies CASSKVPTYNEQFF.

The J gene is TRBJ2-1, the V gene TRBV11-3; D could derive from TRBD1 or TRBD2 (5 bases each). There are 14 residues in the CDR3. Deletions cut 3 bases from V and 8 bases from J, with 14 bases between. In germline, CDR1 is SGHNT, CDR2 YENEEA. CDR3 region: CASSLSSMGDEQFF. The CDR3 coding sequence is TGTGCCAGCAGCTTGTCCTCCATGGGGGATGAGCAGTTCTTC.

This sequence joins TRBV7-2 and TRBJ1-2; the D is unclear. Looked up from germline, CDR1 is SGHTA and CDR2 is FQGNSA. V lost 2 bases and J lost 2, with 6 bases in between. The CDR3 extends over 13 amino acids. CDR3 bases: TGTGCCAGCAGCTTAATCTCAAACTATGGCTACACCTTC. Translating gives CASSLISNYGYTF.

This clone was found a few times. The CDR3 DNA sequence: TGTGCCAGCAGCACTCGACAGCCAAATGAAAAACTGTTTTTT. This codes for CASSTRQPNEKLFF. The chain combines TRBV7-9 with TRBJ1-4, with D possibly TRBD1 on 5 matching bases. Germline values: CDR1 SEHNR, CDR2 FQNEAQ (reference sequence). This CDR3 has 14 amino acids. With 5 bases removed from V and 5 bases from J, the gap between germline ends came to 12 bases.

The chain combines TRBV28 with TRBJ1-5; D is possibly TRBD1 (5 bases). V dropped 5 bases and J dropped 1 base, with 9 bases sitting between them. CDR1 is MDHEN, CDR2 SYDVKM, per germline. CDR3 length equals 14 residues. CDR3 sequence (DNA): TGTGCCAGCAGTATGACAGTCAGCAATCAGCCCCAGCATTTT. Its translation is CASSMTVSNQPQHF.

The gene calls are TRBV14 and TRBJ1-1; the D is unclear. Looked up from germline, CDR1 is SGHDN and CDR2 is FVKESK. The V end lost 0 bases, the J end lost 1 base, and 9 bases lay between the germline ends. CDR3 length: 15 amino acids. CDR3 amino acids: CASSQDEARNTEAFF. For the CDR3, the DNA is TGTGCCAGCAGCCAAGATGAGGCGCGGAACACTGAAGCTTTCTTT. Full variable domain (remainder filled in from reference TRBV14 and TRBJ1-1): EAGVTQFPSHSVIEKGQTVTLRCDPISGHDNLYWYRRVMGKEIKFLLHFVKESKQDESGMPNNRFLAERTGGTYSTLKVQPAELEDSGVYFCASSQDEARNTEAFFGQGTRLTVV.

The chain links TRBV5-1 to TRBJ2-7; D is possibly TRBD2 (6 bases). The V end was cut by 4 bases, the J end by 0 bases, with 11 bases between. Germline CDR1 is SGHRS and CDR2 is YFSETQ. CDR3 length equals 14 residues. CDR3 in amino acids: CASSQGLSSYEQYF. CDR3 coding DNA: TGCGCCAGCAGCCAGGGACTCAGCTCCTACGAGCAGTACTTC.

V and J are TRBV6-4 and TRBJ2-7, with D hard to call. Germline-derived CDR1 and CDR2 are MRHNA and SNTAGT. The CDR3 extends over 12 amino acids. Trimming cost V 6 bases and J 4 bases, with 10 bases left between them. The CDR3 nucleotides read TGTGCCAGCAGGATAACCCTGTACGAGCAGTACTTC. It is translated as CASRITLYEQYF.

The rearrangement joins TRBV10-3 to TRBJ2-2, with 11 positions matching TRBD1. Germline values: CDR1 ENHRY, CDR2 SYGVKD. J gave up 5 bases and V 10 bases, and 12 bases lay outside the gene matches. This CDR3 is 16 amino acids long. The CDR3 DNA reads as TGTGCCACCAGACCGGGACAGGGGGTGAGGACCGGGGAGCTGTTTTTT. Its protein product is CATRPGQGVRTGELFF.

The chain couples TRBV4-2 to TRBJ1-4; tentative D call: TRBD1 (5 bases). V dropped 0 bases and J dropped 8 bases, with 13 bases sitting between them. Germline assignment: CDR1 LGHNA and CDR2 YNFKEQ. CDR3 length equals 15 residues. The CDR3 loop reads CASSQDSAGREKLFF. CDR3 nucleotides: TGTGCCAGCAGCCAAGATTCCGCAGGGAGGGAAAAACTGTTTTTT.

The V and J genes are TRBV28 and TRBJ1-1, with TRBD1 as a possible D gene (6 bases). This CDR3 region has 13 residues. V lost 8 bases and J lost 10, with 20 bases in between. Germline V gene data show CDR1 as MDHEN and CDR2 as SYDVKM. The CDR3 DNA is TGTGCCAGCCGAACAATGGGGGCTCGGGGAGCTTTCTTT. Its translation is CASRTMGARGAFF.

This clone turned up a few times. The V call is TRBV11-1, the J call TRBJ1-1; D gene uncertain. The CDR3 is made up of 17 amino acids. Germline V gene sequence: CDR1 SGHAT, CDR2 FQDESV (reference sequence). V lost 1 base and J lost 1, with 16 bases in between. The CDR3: CASSLEGWRGRNTEAFF. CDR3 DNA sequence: TGTGCCAGCAGCTTAGAAGGGTGGCGAGGCCGGAACACTGAAGCTTTCTTT.

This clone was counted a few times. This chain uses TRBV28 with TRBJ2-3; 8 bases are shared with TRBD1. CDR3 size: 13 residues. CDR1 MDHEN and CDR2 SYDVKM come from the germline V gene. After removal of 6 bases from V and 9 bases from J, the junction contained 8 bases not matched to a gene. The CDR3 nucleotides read TGTGCCAGCAGGGGCCAGGACAGGGAGACGCAGTATTTT. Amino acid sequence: CASRGQDRETQYF.

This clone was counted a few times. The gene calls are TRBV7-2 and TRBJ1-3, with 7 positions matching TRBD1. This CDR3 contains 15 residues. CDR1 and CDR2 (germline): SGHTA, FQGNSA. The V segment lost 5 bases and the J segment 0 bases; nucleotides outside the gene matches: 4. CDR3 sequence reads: CASSQDRNSGNTIYF. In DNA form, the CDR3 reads TGTGCCAGCAGCCAGGACAGGAACTCTGGAAACACCATATATTTT.

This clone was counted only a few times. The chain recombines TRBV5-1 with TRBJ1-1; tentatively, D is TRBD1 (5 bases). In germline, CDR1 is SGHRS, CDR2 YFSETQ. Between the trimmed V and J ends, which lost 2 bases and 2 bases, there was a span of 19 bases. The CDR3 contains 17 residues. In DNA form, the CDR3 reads TGCGCCAGCAGCTTAGGACGGAGGGACTTAGGAAACACTGAAGCTTTCTTT. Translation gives CASSLGRRDLGNTEAFF.

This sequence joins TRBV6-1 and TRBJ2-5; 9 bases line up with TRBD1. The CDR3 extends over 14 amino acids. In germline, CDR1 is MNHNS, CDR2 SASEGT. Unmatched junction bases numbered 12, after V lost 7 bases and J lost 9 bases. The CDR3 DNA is TGTGCCAGCAACCGAGACAGGGGGAGGGAGGCCCAGTACTTC. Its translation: CASNRDRGREAQYF.

The CDR3 here is CAISPAGESYEQYF. CDR3 DNA sequence: TGTGCCATCAGCCCAGCGGGAGAATCTTACGAGCAGTACTTC. The chain recombines TRBV10-3 with TRBJ2-7, with 8 bases identical to TRBD2. J was trimmed by 4 bases and V by 6 bases; bases with no gene match: 8. This CDR3 spans 14 amino acids. Germline V CDR1 and CDR2: ENHRY, SYGVKD.

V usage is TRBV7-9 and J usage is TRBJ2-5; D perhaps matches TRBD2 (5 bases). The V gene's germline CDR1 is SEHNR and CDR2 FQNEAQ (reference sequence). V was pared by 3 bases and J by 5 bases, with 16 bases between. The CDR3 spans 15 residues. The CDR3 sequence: CASSFYTSYGETQYF. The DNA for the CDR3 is TGTGCCAGCAGCTTCTATACTAGTTATGGGGAGACCCAGTACTTC.

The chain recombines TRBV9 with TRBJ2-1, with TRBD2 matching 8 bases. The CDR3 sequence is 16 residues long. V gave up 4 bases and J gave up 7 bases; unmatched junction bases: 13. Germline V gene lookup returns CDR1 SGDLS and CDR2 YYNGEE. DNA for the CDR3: TGTGCCAGCAGCCGCCGCGGAGCGGGAGAGGGTAATGAGCAGTTCTTC. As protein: CASSRRGAGEGNEQFF.

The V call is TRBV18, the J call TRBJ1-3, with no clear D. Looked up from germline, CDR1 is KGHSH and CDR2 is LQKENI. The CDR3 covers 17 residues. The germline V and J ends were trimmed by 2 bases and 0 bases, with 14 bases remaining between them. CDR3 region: CASSPSPPAGSGNTIYF. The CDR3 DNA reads TGTGCCAGCTCACCATCCCCACCGGCAGGCTCTGGAAACACCATATATTTT.